The source of this TCR beta chain is a study of blood T cell repertoires in COVID-19. Study information: T cells, B-cell-depleted T cells, or PBMCs provided the cDNA or gDNA that served as material.

This CDR3 is built from 15 residues. Germline values: CDR1 SGHNT, CDR2 YYREEE (reference sequence). V lost 4 bases and J lost 5; bases outside the gene matches: 9. Sequenced by immunoSEQ multiplex PCR; TCRdb stores in-frame clones only, minus some. The sample contains nearly 65,000 clones, 80% to 90% of which appear only once. The specimen was peripheral blood. The TCR originated in a human donor in a cohort sampled during active COVID-19. V gene TRBV5-4 combines with J gene TRBJ2-3, with 8 bases matching TRBD1. The CDR3 bases are TGTGCCAGCAGCCGGGGAGGACAGGGCCGAGATACGCAGTATTTT. Translating gives CASSRGGQGRDTQYF.